This T cell receptor (beta chain) emerged from a study of blood T cell repertoires in COVID-19. Germline-derived CDR1 and CDR2 are LNHDA and SQIVND (reference sequence). The CDR3 consists of 16 residues. V shed 1 base, J shed 5 bases, and the junction held 9 bases outside the gene matches. Repertoires were generated with immunoSEQ multiplex PCR, while TCRdb's copy carries only in-frame clones and drops some. The sample holds over 200,000 clones, roughly 90% seen once. The rearrangement links TRBV19 to TRBJ1-2; TRBD1 matches at 8 bases. This clonotype was obtained from a woman aged 60-75 years with acute or convalescent COVID-19. The material sequenced was peripheral blood. The CDR3: CASSIGSNRGIYGYTF. For the CDR3, the DNA is TGTGCCAGTAGTATAGGATCAAACAGGGGGATTTATGGCTACACCTTC. The complete variable domain, with remaining parts taken from reference TRBV19 and TRBJ1-2, reads DGGITQSPKYLFRKEGQNVTLSCEQNLNHDAMYWYRQDPGQGLRLIYYSQIVNDFQKGDIAEGYSVSREKKESFPLTVTSAQKNPTAFYLCASSIGSNRGIYGYTFGSGTRLTVV.